This TCR beta chain was sequenced in a study of PD-L1 blockade in urothelial cancer (dated by TCRdb to about 2017). Concerning the study at large: All patients started therapy in about 2014 and received atezolizumab 1,200 mg intravenously every 3 weeks. About 90% of the roughly 29 patients were males with bladder-origin urothelial cancer, and about 65% of the roughly 30 reported a prior smoking history. Patients had an ECOG performance status of 0 or 1 and had received between 0 and 3 prior chemotherapy regimens. Blood samples were analyzed at two time points: 3 weeks after treatment start (second dose) and 6 weeks after treatment start. A median of roughly 140,000 T cells and 85,000 or so unique TCRs was obtained from blood samples, and a median clonality of 0.080 was observed. The study was an exploratory multi-omic analysis of somatic, immune and clinical correlates of response to PD-L1 blockade with atezolizumab in urothelial cancer. TCR sequencing covered pretreatment tumor samples and matched, serially collected peripheral blood taken before and after atezolizumab treatment. Durable clinical benefit was defined as progression-free survival longer than 6 months, and TCR features were also tested against progression-free and overall survival. In the same patients who had TCR sequencing, pretreatment tumors also underwent whole exome sequencing and RNA sequencing. Durable clinical benefit was achieved by nine patients and was not achieved by 20 patients. Around 30 patients had pretreatment blood TCR-seq, about 25 had at least one posttreatment blood collection, and about 25 had tumor TCR-seq. What the work shows at the level of the full study, not this receptor alone: Greater expansion of tumor-associated TCR clones in peripheral blood 3 weeks after the start of treatment was observed in patients with durable benefit (n ≈ 22, p = 0.022). Small sample size (n ≈ 30) and many exploratory analyses mean the results are intended to be hypothesis-generating. A pretreatment peripheral blood TCR clonality below the median was linked to improved progression-free and overall survival.

This clone is a singleton in its sample. Its antigen has not been determined. No quality values exist for individual bases; no much larger clone is one base distant. Synthetic TCR analog templates were spiked into each PCR so that absolute template abundance could be estimated from read counts. Using the immunoSEQ assay, TCRbeta CDR3 regions were amplified from genomic DNA with bias-controlled V and J gene primers. Rearranged TCRbeta segments were sequenced at approximately 20X coverage. As for the authors' bioinformatics: Clustering was used to correct sequencing errors, and CDR3s were annotated against IMGT so that V, D and J genes could be assigned. Downstream analyses used only productive TCRbeta rearrangements and left out out-of-frame or stop-codon sequences. Clonality was calculated as one minus the Shannon entropy normalized by the log of the number of unique productive sequences. Fisher's exact test with Benjamini-Hochberg correction, using a cutoff of adjusted p below 0.01, was how clones that differed between time points or between blood and tumor were identified. What TCRdb holds here is the immuneACCESS table cut down to in-frame rearrangements. Part of the clones is not present; checked against another copy, under half of the missing clones reflect an unresolved V gene, and the others are unexplained. V, J and clone size were drawn from that table, and D and trimming were deduced from the DNA. This sample gives 50,000 to 55,000 clones in total; about 72% of them show up just once. Around 3.6% of the sample lies in the top ten.

A total of around 30 patients with locally advanced or metastatic urothelial carcinoma, treated at Memorial Sloan Kettering on a trial protocol, made up the cohort. Peripheral blood mononuclear cells were collected pretreatment and during treatment, with between 1 and 8 total time points per patient. The Qiagen DNeasy Blood extraction kit was used to purify genomic DNA from total PBMCs and tumor samples. PBMCs were collected pretreatment and during treatment, and were isolated and stored as previously described. Source: PBMCs, taken around atezolizumab (anti-PD-L1) treatment. The clonotype comes from a man in his 70s with urothelial cancer.

The CDR3 is CANGQDNTDTQYF. The nucleotides are TGTGCCAACGGACAGGACAACACAGATACGCAGTATTTT. This receptor chain uses TRBV30 and TRBJ2-3; TRBD1 aligns with 7 central bases. The CDR3 holds 13 amino acids from the cysteine to the phenylalanine. The sequence is cut down to CDR3 DNA, 39 bases in frame from base 1. Trimming takes 8 bases off V and 2 bases off J; junction bases not matched to a gene: 7. CDR1 GTSNPN and CDR2 SVGIG were looked up in the germline V gene (reference sequence).